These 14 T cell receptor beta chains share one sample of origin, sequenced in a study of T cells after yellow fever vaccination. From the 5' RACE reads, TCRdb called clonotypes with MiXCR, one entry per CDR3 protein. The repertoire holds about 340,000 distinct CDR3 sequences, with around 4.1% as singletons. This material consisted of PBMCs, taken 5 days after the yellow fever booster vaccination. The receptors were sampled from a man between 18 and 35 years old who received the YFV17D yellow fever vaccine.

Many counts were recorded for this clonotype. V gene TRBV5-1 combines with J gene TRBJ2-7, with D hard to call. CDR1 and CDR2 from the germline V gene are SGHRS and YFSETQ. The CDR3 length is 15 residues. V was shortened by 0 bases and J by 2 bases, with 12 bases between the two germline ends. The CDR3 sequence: CASSLAATNAYEQYF. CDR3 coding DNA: TGCGCCAGCAGCTTGGCCGCGACGAATGCCTACGAGCAGTACTTC.

CDR3 protein: CASSAVTGFMNTEAFF. As DNA, the CDR3 is TGTGCCAGCTCCGCGGTCACAGGGTTCATGAACACTGAAGCTTTCTTT. The gene calls are TRBV18 and TRBJ1-1; D might be TRBD1 (6 bases). Germline lookup yields CDR1 KGHSH and CDR2 LQKENI. This CDR3 comprises 16 residues. The V end lost 6 bases, the J end lost 0 bases, and 17 bases lay between the germline ends.

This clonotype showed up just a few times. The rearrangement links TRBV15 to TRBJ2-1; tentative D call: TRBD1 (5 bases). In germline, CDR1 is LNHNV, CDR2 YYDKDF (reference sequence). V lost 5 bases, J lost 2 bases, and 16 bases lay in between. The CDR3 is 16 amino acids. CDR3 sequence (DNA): TGTGCCACCAGCGACCGTACAGGTGGCGCCTACAATGAGCAGTTCTTC. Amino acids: CATSDRTGGAYNEQFF.

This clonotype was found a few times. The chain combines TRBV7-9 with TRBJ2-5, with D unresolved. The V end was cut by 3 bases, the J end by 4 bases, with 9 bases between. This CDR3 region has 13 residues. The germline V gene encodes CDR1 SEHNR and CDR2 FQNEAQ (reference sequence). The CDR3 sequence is CASSLAEGETQYF. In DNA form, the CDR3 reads TGTGCCAGCAGCTTGGCGGAAGGAGAGACCCAGTACTTC.

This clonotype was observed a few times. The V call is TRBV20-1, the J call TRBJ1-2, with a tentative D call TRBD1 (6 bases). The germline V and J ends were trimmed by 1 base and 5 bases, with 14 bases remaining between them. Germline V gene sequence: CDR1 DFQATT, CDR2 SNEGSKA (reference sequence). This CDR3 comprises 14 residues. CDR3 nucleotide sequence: TGCAGTGCTAGAGTGGGGGCCCCTGTATATGGCTACACCTTC. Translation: CSARVGAPVYGYTF.

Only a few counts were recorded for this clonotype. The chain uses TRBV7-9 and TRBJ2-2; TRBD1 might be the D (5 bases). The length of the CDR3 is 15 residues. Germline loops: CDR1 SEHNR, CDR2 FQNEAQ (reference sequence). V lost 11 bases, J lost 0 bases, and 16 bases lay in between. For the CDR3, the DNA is TGTGCCGTAACTTCGTGGGGCGCGAACACCGGGGAGCTGTTTTTT. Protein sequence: CAVTSWGANTGELFF. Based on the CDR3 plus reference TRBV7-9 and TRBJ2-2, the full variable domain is DTGVSQNPRHKITKRGQNVTFRCDPISEHNRLYWYRQTLGQGPEFLTYFQNEAQLEKSRLLSDRFSAERPKGSFSTLEIQRTEQGDSAMYLCAVTSWGANTGELFFGEGSRLTVL.

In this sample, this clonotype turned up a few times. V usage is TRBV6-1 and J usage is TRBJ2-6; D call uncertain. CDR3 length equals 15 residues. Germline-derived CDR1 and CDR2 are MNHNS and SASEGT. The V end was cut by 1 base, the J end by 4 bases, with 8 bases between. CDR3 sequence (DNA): TGTGCCAGCAGTGAAGGGCTGGGGGGGGCCAACGTCCTGACTTTC. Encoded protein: CASSEGLGGANVLTF.

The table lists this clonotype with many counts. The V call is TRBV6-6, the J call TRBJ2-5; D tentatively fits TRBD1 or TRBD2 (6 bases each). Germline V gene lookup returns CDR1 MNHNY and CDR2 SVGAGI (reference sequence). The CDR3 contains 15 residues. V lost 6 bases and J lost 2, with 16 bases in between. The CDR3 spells CASRPPGGGQETQYF. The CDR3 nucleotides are TGTGCCAGCAGACCGCCCGGAGGGGGACAAGAGACCCAGTACTTC.

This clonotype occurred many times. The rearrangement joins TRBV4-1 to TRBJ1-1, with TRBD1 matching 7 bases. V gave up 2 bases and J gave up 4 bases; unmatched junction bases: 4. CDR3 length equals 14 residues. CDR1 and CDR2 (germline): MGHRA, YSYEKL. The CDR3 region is CASSQRGLGTEAFF. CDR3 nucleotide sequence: TGCGCCAGCAGCCAAAGGGGGCTCGGCACTGAAGCTTTCTTT.

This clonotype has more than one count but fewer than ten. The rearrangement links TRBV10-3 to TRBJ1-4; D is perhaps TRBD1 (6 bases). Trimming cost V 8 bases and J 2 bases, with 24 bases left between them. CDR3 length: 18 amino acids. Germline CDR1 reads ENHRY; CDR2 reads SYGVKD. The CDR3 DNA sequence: TGTGCCATCTCGGGCGGGGGCCCCCTGCTAACGACTAATGAAAAACTGTTTTTT. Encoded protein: CAISGGGPLLTTNEKLFF.

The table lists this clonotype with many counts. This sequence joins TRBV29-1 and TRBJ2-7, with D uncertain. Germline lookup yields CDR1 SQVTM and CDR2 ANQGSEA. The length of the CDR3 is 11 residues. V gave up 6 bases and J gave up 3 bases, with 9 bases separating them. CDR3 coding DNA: TGCAGCGTCGTTTGGGACTACGAGCAGTACTTC. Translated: CSVVWDYEQYF.

CDR3 loop: CAISESMNTEAFF. As DNA, the CDR3 is TGTGCCATCAGTGAGAGTATGAACACTGAAGCTTTCTTT. This chain connects TRBV10-3 to TRBJ1-1; D unresolved. The CDR3 has 13 residues. Germline-derived CDR1 and CDR2 are ENHRY and SYGVKD. The V end was cut by 2 bases, the J end by 0 bases, with 4 bases between.

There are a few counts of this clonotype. The CDR3 DNA follows: TGTGCCAGCAGCTTACGACATTGGACCTCGTCCTACGAGCAGTACTTC. It codes for CASSLRHWTSSYEQYF. The chain joins TRBV5-6 to TRBJ2-7; D is unresolved. CDR3 length: 16 amino acids. V shed 2 bases and J shed 1 base, with 16 bases lying between them. CDR1 SGHDT and CDR2 YYEEEE come from the germline V gene.

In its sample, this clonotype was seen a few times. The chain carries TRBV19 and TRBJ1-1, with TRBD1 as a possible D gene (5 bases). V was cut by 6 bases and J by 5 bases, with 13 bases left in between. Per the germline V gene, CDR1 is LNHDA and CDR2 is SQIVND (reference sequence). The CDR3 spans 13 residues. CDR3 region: CASRPVGGTEAFF. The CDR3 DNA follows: TGTGCCAGTAGGCCAGTGGGGGGGACTGAAGCTTTCTTT.